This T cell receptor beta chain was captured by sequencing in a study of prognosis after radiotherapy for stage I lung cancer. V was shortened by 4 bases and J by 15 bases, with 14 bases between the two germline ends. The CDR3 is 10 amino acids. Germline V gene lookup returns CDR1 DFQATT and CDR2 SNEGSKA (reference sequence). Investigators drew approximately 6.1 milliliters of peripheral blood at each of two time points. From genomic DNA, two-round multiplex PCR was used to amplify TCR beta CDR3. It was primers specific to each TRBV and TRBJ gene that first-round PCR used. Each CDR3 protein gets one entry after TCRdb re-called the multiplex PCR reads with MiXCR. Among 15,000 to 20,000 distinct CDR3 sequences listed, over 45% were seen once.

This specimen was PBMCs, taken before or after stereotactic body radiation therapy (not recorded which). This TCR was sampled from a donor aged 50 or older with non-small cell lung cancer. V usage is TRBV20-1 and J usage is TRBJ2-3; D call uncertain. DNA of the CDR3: TGCAGTGCTAACGCAGATACTCATTATTTT. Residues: CSANADTHYF.